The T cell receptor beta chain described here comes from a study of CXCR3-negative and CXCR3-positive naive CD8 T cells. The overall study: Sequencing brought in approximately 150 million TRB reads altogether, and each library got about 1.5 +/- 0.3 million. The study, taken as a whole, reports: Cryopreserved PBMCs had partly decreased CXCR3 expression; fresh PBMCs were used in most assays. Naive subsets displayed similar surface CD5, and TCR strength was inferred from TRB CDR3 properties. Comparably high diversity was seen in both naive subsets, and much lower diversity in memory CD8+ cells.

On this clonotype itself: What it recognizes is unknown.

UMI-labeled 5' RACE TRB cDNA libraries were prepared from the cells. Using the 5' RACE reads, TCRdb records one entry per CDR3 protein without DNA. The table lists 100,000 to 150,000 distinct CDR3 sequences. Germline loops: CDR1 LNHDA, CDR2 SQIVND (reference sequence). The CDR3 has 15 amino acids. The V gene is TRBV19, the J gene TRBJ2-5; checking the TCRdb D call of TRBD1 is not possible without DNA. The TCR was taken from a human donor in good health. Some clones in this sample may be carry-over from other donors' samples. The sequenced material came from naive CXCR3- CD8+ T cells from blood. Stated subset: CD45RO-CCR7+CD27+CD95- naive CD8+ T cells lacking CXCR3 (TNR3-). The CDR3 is CASSPRDRAGETQYF.